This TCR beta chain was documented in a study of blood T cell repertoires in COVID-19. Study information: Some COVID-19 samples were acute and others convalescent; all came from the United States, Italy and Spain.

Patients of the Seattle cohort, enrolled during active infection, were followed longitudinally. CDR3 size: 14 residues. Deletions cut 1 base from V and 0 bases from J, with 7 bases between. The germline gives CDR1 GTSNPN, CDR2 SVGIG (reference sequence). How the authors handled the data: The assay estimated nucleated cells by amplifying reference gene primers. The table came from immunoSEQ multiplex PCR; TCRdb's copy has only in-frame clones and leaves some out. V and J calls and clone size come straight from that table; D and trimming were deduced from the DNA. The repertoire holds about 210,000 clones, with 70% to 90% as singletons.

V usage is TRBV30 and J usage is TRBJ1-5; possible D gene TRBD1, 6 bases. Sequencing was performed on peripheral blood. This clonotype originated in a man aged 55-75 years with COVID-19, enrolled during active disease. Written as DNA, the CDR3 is TGTGCCTGGAGTGGGGGGCTTAGCAATCAGCCCCAGCATTTT. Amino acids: CAWSGGLSNQPQHF.